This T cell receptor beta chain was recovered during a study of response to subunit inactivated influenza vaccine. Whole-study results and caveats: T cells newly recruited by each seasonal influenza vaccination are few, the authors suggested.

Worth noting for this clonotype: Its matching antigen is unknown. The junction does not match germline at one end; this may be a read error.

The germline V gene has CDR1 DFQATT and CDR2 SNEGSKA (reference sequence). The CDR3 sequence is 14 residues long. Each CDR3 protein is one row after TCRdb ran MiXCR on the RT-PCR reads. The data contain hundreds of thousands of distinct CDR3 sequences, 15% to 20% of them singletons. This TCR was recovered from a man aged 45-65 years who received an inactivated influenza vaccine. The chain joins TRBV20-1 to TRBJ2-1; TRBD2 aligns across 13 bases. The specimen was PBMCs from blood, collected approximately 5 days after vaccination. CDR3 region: CSATGLAGDQPGVF. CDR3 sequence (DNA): TGCAGTGCAACTGGACTAGCGGGGGACCAACCCGGGGTCTTC.